This is a list of T cell receptor beta chains from one sample in a study of cytomegalovirus exposure and HLA in healthy donors. Generated by immunoSEQ multiplex PCR, the TCRdb table keeps only in-frame clones and is missing some. This repertoire shows approximately 140,000 clones, roughly 80% found once; its top ten account for roughly 1.6%. Material: PBMCs. The source of these receptors is a female donor in good health and CMV-seronegative. Both conserved end residues are part of each CDR3. The order of the fields is D gene, V gene, CDR3 protein. D genes are given only for firm matches.

d_gene: -; v_gene: TRBV9; CDR3aa: CASSVRAGEAFF
d_gene: TRBD1; v_gene: TRBV10-1; CDR3aa: CASSERDRDYVGELFF
d_gene: -; v_gene: TRBV5-6; CDR3aa: CASSATGSNYGYTF
d_gene: TRBD2; v_gene: TRBV10-3; CDR3aa: CATVLGREGQLGDEQFF
d_gene: -; v_gene: TRBV28; CDR3aa: CASTPGGTGLRETQYF
d_gene: -; v_gene: TRBV21-1; CDR3aa: CASSKVSPRQGTQEGCNQPQHF
d_gene: TRBD2; v_gene: TRBV5-1; CDR3aa: CASKGSGLAGVGQETQYF
d_gene: -; v_gene: TRBV28; CDR3aa: CASSQRTEVQFF
d_gene: -; v_gene: TRBV19; CDR3aa: CASGRSGANVLTF
d_gene: -; v_gene: TRBV27; CDR3aa: CASSSKGLFPPPDTQYF
d_gene: -; v_gene: TRBV6-5; CDR3aa: CASNGKQRNTEAFF
d_gene: TRBD1; v_gene: TRBV28; CDR3aa: CASRTHGQGNYGYTF
d_gene: TRBD1; v_gene: TRBV11-3; CDR3aa: CASSLGRGSGANVLTF
d_gene: -; v_gene: TRBV5-6; CDR3aa: CASSPPDTRTDTQYF
d_gene: TRBD1; v_gene: TRBV19; CDR3aa: CASEGQNSHEQYF
d_gene: TRBD2; v_gene: TRBV7-2; CDR3aa: CASSPTRLAGGGEQFF
d_gene: -; v_gene: TRBV7-9; CDR3aa: CSSSPRDNEQFF
d_gene: TRBD1; v_gene: TRBV2; CDR3aa: CASGTAFEAFF
d_gene: -; v_gene: TRBV25-1; CDR3aa: CATTTDASYEQYF
d_gene: TRBD2; v_gene: TRBV4-2; CDR3aa: CASSQRGLAGGLYNEQFF
d_gene: -; v_gene: TRBV5-1; CDR3aa: CASSLGPEAFF
d_gene: TRBD1; v_gene: TRBV18; CDR3aa: CASSRTGGTLGNQPQHF
d_gene: -; v_gene: TRBV5-1; CDR3aa: CASSVGEWVTIEAFF
d_gene: -; v_gene: TRBV2; CDR3aa: CASRGGREAFF
d_gene: TRBD1; v_gene: TRBV7-3; CDR3aa: CASSPRTGGRETQYF
d_gene: TRBD1; v_gene: TRBV19; CDR3aa: CASSPHRGSNTEAFF
d_gene: TRBD1; v_gene: TRBV25-1; CDR3aa: CASRGVPGTGTSYEQYF
d_gene: TRBD1; v_gene: TRBV9; CDR3aa: CASSPGTGFRYEQYF
d_gene: TRBD2; v_gene: TRBV9; CDR3aa: CASSPRLASNEQYF
d_gene: -; v_gene: TRBV27; CDR3aa: CASSSTATDYEQYF
d_gene: -; v_gene: TRBV10-3; CDR3aa: CAISATELYGYTF
d_gene: TRBD1; v_gene: TRBV6-1; CDR3aa: CAILIPGTGLDGYTF
d_gene: TRBD1; v_gene: TRBV4-1; CDR3aa: CASSTMGQGLDYGYTF
d_gene: -; v_gene: TRBV9; CDR3aa: CASSHSTSGQGSEQYF
d_gene: TRBD1; v_gene: TRBV2; CDR3aa: CAGTKVGGTGEAFF
d_gene: TRBD1; v_gene: TRBV10-3; CDR3aa: CATRDRGPLAYF
d_gene: TRBD2; v_gene: TRBV4-1; CDR3aa: CASSQGLAPTEQYF
d_gene: -; v_gene: TRBV7-3; CDR3aa: CASSLRGSRSGANVLTF
d_gene: -; v_gene: TRBV30; CDR3aa: CAWSVPGTREQYF
d_gene: -; v_gene: TRBV21-1; CDR3aa: CASIPFGQGYTNTEAFF
d_gene: TRBD1; v_gene: TRBV28; CDR3aa: CASTGTGVESETQYF
d_gene: TRBD1; v_gene: TRBV5-6; CDR3aa: CASSSVDRDNSPLHF
d_gene: -; v_gene: TRBV27; CDR3aa: CASRRRDYTEAFF
d_gene: -; v_gene: TRBV6-6; CDR3aa: CASSRDFSYNYEQFF
d_gene: -; v_gene: TRBV20-1; CDR3aa: CSARYTGELFF
d_gene: -; v_gene: TRBV6-5; CDR3aa: CASSYSGGPIGGTQYF
d_gene: -; v_gene: TRBV28; CDR3aa: CASSLGQNYEQYF
d_gene: -; v_gene: TRBV29-1; CDR3aa: CSVASGSSYEQYF
d_gene: TRBD2; v_gene: TRBV28; CDR3aa: CASRGREVGEQYF
d_gene: -; v_gene: TRBV7-9; CDR3aa: CASSFSENTEAFF
d_gene: TRBD1; v_gene: TRBV18; CDR3aa: CASSPGTANTGELFF
d_gene: -; v_gene: TRBV2; CDR3aa: CASSEARRAAEAFF
d_gene: -; v_gene: TRBV13; CDR3aa: CASSLAGRDSPLHF
d_gene: -; v_gene: TRBV12-5; CDR3aa: CASGETSYNEQFF
d_gene: TRBD1; v_gene: TRBV11-2; CDR3aa: CASSQRQGAREKLFF
d_gene: -; v_gene: TRBV29-1; CDR3aa: CSSYLANEQFF
d_gene: -; v_gene: TRBV9; CDR3aa: CASSAREAGNSPLHF
d_gene: -; v_gene: TRBV2; CDR3aa: CASSESGVSGNTIYF
d_gene: -; v_gene: TRBV5-4; CDR3aa: CASSLSGSSNEQFF